What follows are 15 T cell receptor beta chains derived from one specimen sequenced in a study of T cell responses to AZD1222 COVID-19 vaccine (dated by TCRdb to the early 2020s). The library was built by means of the immunoSEQ multiplex PCR assay. TCRdb retrieved this table from immuneACCESS and kept in-frame rearrangements only. Not all clones are present; in checked studies, unresolved V genes account for under half, and no reason is known for the remainder. Recorded for this sample are roughly 150,000 clones; around 85% of them occurred a single time. The ten largest clones take up 5.5% to 8% of the sample. Explained via the paper, the time point label denotes: sample from adult after SARS-CoV-2 infection, after symptom onset. Specimen: peripheral blood, collected after recovery from COVID-19. The origin of the receptors is an adult who had recovered from COVID-19.

This chain uses TRBV5-1 with TRBJ2-7, with 8 bases fitting TRBD2. Germline assignment: CDR1 SGHRS and CDR2 YFSETQ. The CDR3 contains 15 residues. The V segment lost 1 base and the J segment 4 bases; nucleotides outside the gene matches: 7. CDR3 sequence: CASSLSRTSPYEQYF. CDR3 bases: TGCGCCAGCAGCTTGTCGAGGACTAGCCCTTACGAGCAGTACTTC.

V usage is TRBV11-2 and J usage is TRBJ1-1; D is unclear. CDR1 and CDR2 (germline): SGHAT, FQNNGV. The CDR3 loop spans 17 amino acids. V was cut by 6 bases and J by 2 bases, with 22 bases left in between. The CDR3 spells CASRPRPGHWGNTEAFF. CDR3 sequence (DNA): TGTGCCAGCAGGCCACGTCCGGGCCACTGGGGAAACACTGAAGCTTTCTTT.

There are a few counts of this clone. The J gene is TRBJ1-5, the V gene TRBV21-1. TRBV21-1 is reported as a pseudogene. The CDR3 has 15 amino acids. DNA of the CDR3: TGTGCCAGCAGCAAAGGAGGGGGGAAGGATCAGCCCCAGCATTTT. Protein sequence: CASSKGGGKDQPQHF.

The chain recombines TRBV9 with TRBJ2-7, with 8 bases lining up with TRBD1. The CDR3 is 17 residues long. CDR1 is SGDLS, CDR2 YYNGEE, per germline. Trimming took 3 bases from V and 2 from J; bases not matched to a gene: 13. CDR3 in DNA: TGTGCCAGCAGCGCCAACCCGGGACAGGCATTTACCTACGAGCAGTACTTC. Its translation: CASSANPGQAFTYEQYF. Based on the CDR3 plus reference TRBV9 and TRBJ2-7, the full variable domain is DSGVTQTPKHLITATGQRVTLRCSPRSGDLSVYWYQQSLDQGLQFLIQYYNGEERAKGNILERFSAQQFPDLHSELNLSSLELGDSALYFCASSANPGQAFTYEQYFGPGTRLTVT.

The chain has TRBV4-2 and TRBJ1-1; a possible D gene is TRBD1 (6 bases). The CDR3 runs 15 residues. V was cut by 1 base and J by 0 bases, with 9 bases left in between. Germline V gene lookup returns CDR1 LGHNA and CDR2 YNFKEQ. The CDR3 is CASSQVDRLNTEAFF. CDR3 nucleotides: TGTGCCAGCAGCCAAGTGGACAGACTGAACACTGAAGCTTTCTTT.

The rearrangement joins TRBV5-1 to TRBJ2-1; D is perhaps TRBD2 (6 bases). The CDR3 is 13 residues long. CDR1 is SGHRS and CDR2 is YFSETQ in the germline V gene. The ends were cut back, 6 bases at V and 5 bases at J, with 12 bases in the middle. CDR3 in DNA: TGCGCCAGCATGCGGGGTAACAACAATGAGCAGTTCTTC. This codes for CASMRGNNNEQFF.

The V gene is TRBV2, the J gene TRBJ1-1, with 8 bases fitting TRBD1. Losses at the gene ends were 7 bases for V and 4 bases for J; bases not matched to a gene: 8. The V gene's germline CDR1 is SNHLY and CDR2 FYNNEI. This CDR3 has 14 amino acids. The CDR3 DNA sequence: TGTGCCAGCACCAGGGACAGGAGGGGCACTGAAGCTTTCTTT. It translates to CASTRDRRGTEAFF.

The chain joins TRBV5-1 to TRBJ2-1; tentatively, D is TRBD1 (6 bases). The germline CDR1 and CDR2 sequences are SGHRS and YFSETQ. V was cut by 4 bases and J by 1 base, with 12 bases left in between. This CDR3 has 15 residues. The CDR3, as DNA: TGCGCCAGCAGCGGGGGCATCTTGTCCTACAATGAGCAGTTCTTC. Translated, it gives CASSGGILSYNEQFF.

This sequence joins TRBV9 and TRBJ2-3; 11 bases line up with TRBD2. CDR3 length: 16 residues. V dropped 0 bases and J dropped 3; count of bases not matched to a gene: 3. The V gene's germline CDR1 is SGDLS and CDR2 YYNGEE. This CDR3 reads CASSVGSSGGTDTQYF. CDR3 sequence (DNA): TGTGCCAGCAGCGTAGGGTCTAGCGGGGGGACAGATACGCAGTATTTT. Looking up the rest from reference TRBV9 and TRBJ2-3 gives the full variable domain: DSGVTQTPKHLITATGQRVTLRCSPRSGDLSVYWYQQSLDQGLQFLIQYYNGEERAKGNILERFSAQQFPDLHSELNLSSLELGDSALYFCASSVGSSGGTDTQYFGPGTRLTVL.

This clone was picked up a small number of times. The chain employs TRBV5-4 and TRBJ1-1; 9 bases are a match to TRBD1. V lost 4 bases to trimming and J lost 4 bases; unmatched junction nucleotides: 5. This CDR3 region has 14 residues. Germline loops: CDR1 SGHNT, CDR2 YYREEE (reference sequence). The CDR3 sequence: CASSTDRGVTEAFF. In nucleotides, the CDR3 is TGTGCCAGCAGCACGGACAGGGGAGTCACTGAAGCTTTCTTT.

The gene calls are TRBV27 and TRBJ1-2; D might be TRBD1 (5 bases). V was pared by 5 bases and J by 7 bases, with 17 bases between. The CDR3 covers 14 residues. The germline V gene encodes CDR1 MNHEY and CDR2 SMNVEV (reference sequence). The DNA for the CDR3 is TGTGCCAGCAGTCTAAGTGTAGGGGCGGTTGGCTACACCTTC. Its protein is CASSLSVGAVGYTF.

The rearrangement uses TRBV29-1 and TRBJ2-2; D remains unclear. CDR3 length: 12 amino acids. From germline, CDR1 is SQVTM and CDR2 ANQGSEA. Trimming removed 4 bases from V and 5 bases from J, with 8 bases in between. This CDR3 reads CSVGQGTGELFF. Written as DNA, the CDR3 is TGCAGCGTTGGACAAGGGACCGGGGAGCTGTTTTTT.

The gene calls are TRBV12-3 or TRBV12-4 and TRBJ2-2; no clear D gene. The CDR3 spans 13 residues. Trimming shortened V by 2 bases and J by 6 bases, and 7 bases separated the two germline ends. CDR3 in DNA: TGTGCCAGCAGTTTATTTTCGTCCGGGGAGCTGTTTTTT. Protein sequence: CASSLFSSGELFF.

This chain joins TRBV28 and TRBJ1-3; D ambiguous. The CDR3 covers 14 residues. Trimming removed 5 bases from V and 2 bases from J, with 10 bases in between. The germline V gene encodes CDR1 MDHEN and CDR2 SYDVKM. CDR3 sequence: CASSGPATGNTIYF. As DNA, the CDR3 is TGTGCCAGCAGTGGTCCCGCGACTGGAAACACCATATATTTT. The full variable domain, completed using reference TRBV28 and TRBJ1-3, is DVKVTQSSRYLVKRTGEKVFLECVQDMDHENMFWYRQDPGLGLRLIYFSYDVKMKEKGDIPEGYSVSREKKERFSLILESASTNQTSMYLCASSGPATGNTIYFGEGSWLTVV.

The rearrangement joins TRBV12-5 to TRBJ1-1; D not resolved. This CDR3 is 13 amino acids long. In germline, CDR1 is LGHNT, CDR2 FRNRAP. With 7 bases removed from V and 2 bases from J, the gap between germline ends came to 11 bases. For the CDR3, the DNA is TGTGCTAGTGTCCAGGCGTTAAACACTGAAGCTTTCTTT. Protein sequence: CASVQALNTEAFF.